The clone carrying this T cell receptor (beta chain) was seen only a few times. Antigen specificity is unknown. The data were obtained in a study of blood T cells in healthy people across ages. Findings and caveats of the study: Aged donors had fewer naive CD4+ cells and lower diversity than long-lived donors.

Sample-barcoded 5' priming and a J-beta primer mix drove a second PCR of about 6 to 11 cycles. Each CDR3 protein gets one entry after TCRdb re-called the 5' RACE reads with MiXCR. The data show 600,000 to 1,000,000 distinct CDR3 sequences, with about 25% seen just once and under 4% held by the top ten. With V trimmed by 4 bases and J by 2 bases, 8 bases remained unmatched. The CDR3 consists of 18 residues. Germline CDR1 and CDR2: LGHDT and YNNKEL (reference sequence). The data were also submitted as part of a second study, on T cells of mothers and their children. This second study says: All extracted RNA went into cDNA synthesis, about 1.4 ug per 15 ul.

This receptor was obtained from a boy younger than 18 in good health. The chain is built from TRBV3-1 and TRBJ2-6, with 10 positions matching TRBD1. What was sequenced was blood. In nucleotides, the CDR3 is TGTGCCAGCAGCCCACGGGGGACAGGGGACACTGGGGCCAACGTCCTGACTTTC. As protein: CASSPRGTGDTGANVLTF.